This entry describes one TCR beta chain. Its antigen remains undetermined. Nothing much larger sits one base from this clone, and base qualities are not available. The CDR3 contains 13 residues, cysteine and phenylalanine counted. Only the CDR3 part of the read is kept: 39 bases, read in frame from the first base. Unmatched junction bases come to 7, with V trimmed by 5 bases and J by 9 bases. CDR1 and CDR2 are drawn from the germline V gene: SGHAT, FQNNGV. Libraries came from the immunoSEQ multiplex PCR assay. Per the authors' processing: Preprocessing removed nonproductive sequences and CDR3s not starting with C, not ending with F or W, or shorter than 7 amino acids. Antigen-specific clonotypes were called with the MANAFEST web app, based on expansion relative to reference and other culture wells. To be counted as positive, a clone had to show significant expansion compared with the reference culture, at an FDR below 0.05, in 2 of 3 replicate wells. To be called positive, a clone also had to show significant expansion compared with every other tandem well and an odds ratio greater than 5. Pairwise Levenshtein distance, computed with the stringdist R package after three terminal residues were trimmed from each end, was used as the measure of CDR3 homology. Here the immuneACCESS table is served through TCRdb, limited to in-frame sequences with V and J called. Missing clones are a known gap in these copies; in checked studies unresolved V genes cover under half, and the rest lacks a known reason. From that table come the V and J calls and clone size; the DNA was used to work out D and trimming. The sample table shows about 16,000 clones, and around four fifths are seen once. The top ten constitute roughly 41% of the sample.

CD4+ T cells from unexposed donors were collected before the COVID-19 pandemic (2011-2018). After less than 13 days of culture, CD4+ T cells were isolated with the EasySep CD4+ T cell isolation kit. As cell numbers permitted, CD4+ T cells from unexposed donors were tested for reactivity to SARS-CoV-2 S and N and to four common cold coronavirus spike pools. Around 1.8 million PBMCs per well were cultured in IMDM with approximately 4.5% human AB serum and approximately 10 IU/ml IL-2. Half of the culture medium was replaced with fresh IL-2-containing medium on days 3 and 7. In general, triplicate replicate wells were used for every peptide culture condition. Leukapheresis product for the unexposed donors was purchased commercially. PBMCs were isolated from leukapheresis product or whole blood by Ficoll-Paque PLUS gradient centrifugation. PBMCs were either cryopreserved at -140 degrees C or used fresh in the expansion assay. The QIAamp Micro DNA Kit was used to extract genomic DNA from the CD4+ T cells.

The data stem from a study of CD4 T cells in relation to SARS-CoV-2 and coronaviruses (dated by TCRdb to the early 2020s). Background for the entire study: In the ViraFEST assay, PBMCs were cultured with antigen for under 13 days, after which TCR beta CDR3s were sequenced to identify antigen-specific clonal expansions. The negative reference condition was either a culture with an HIV-1 Nef peptide pool or a culture with no peptide. For other donors in the study, expansion assays were sequenced with a different, Illumina-based TCR-beta assay. The Adaptive Biotechnologies TCR-sequencing kit was used to sequence samples from three pre-COVID donors and the naive versus memory experiments, whereas other data were Illumina-based. Using patient-derived lymphoblastoid cell lines, the shared crossreactive spike epitopes were mapped to their HLA restriction. At the level of individual TCR clonotypes, the study evaluated whether memory CD4+ T cells crossreact between the spike proteins of SARS-CoV-2 and those of common cold coronaviruses.

What the authors observed across the whole study: About 60% of donors had memory CD4+ clonotypes that crossrecognized SARS-CoV-2 and at least one common cold coronavirus spike. Crossreactive clones showed significantly weaker SARS-CoV-2-driven expansion than monoreactive clones, consistent with antigenic imprinting. Because no donor provided both pre-pandemic and post-infection samples, tracing the source of pre-existing responses was limited. Since the crossreactivity analysis centred on spike protein, crossreactivity against other viral proteins was not assessed. The study was limited by small numbers of patients and tested TCRs.

This clonotype was obtained from a human donor in good health. The sample was CD4+ T cells from PBMCs, cultured in vitro. The V and J segments used are TRBV11-2 and TRBJ1-5; the central 7 bases match TRBD1. The encoded CDR3 is CASSPGQNLPQHF. Read as DNA, the sequence is TGTGCCAGCAGCCCGGGACAGAACCTGCCCCAGCATTTT.